These 32 T cell receptor beta chains were all obtained from the same sample, sequenced in a study of cytomegalovirus exposure and HLA in healthy donors (dated by TCRdb to between 2016 and 2019). The library was built by means of the immunoSEQ multiplex PCR assay. The immuneACCESS repertoire file appears here via TCRdb, limited to in-frame rearrangements. These files lack a portion of the clones; in checked studies, under half of the deficit traces to unresolved V genes, and the cause of the others is not known. The sample table shows 75,000 to 85,000 clones, and around 90% are seen once. 2% to 2.5% of the sample is held by the ten biggest clonotypes. The sample was PBMCs. The source is a man aged 25-45 years in good health and CMV-seronegative.

The chain is built from TRBV28 and TRBJ1-5; tentatively, D is TRBD1 (5 bases). The CDR3 length is 16 residues. V dropped 4 bases and J dropped 1 base, with 14 bases sitting between them. The germline gives CDR1 MDHEN, CDR2 SYDVKM. The CDR3 DNA is TGTGCCAGCAGTTCTACGGGGGGTTTGAGCAATCAGCCCCAGCATTTT. It encodes CASSSTGGLSNQPQHF.

The rearrangement joins TRBV20-1 to TRBJ2-7; unclear D gene. V lost 0 bases and J lost 2, with 2 bases in between. CDR1 and CDR2 (germline): DFQATT, SNEGSKA (reference sequence). The CDR3 covers 11 residues. CDR3 amino acids: CSARDTYEQYF. DNA for the CDR3: TGCAGTGCTAGAGACACCTACGAGCAGTACTTC.

V usage is TRBV14 and J usage is TRBJ1-1, with a tentative D call TRBD1 (6 bases). Germline V CDR1 and CDR2: SGHDN, FVKESK. Trimming cost V 3 bases and J 1 base, with 15 bases left between them. The CDR3 is 16 residues long. The CDR3 bases are TGTGCCAGCAGCCAGGTGACAGGCTACTCGAACACTGAAGCTTTCTTT. This translates into CASSQVTGYSNTEAFF. The entire variable domain, with the rest obtained from reference TRBV14 and TRBJ1-1, is as follows: EAGVTQFPSHSVIEKGQTVTLRCDPISGHDNLYWYRRVMGKEIKFLLHFVKESKQDESGMPNNRFLAERTGGTYSTLKVQPAELEDSGVYFCASSQVTGYSNTEAFFGQGTRLTVV.

The rearrangement uses TRBV6-1 and TRBJ2-2; D not resolved. The CDR3 totals 14 residues. V was pared by 1 base and J by 5 bases, with 8 bases between. From germline, CDR1 is MNHNS and CDR2 SASEGT. CDR3 sequence: CASSEGVETGELFF. DNA for the CDR3: TGTGCCAGCAGTGAAGGGGTGGAGACCGGGGAGCTGTTTTTT.

J is TRBJ2-1 and V is TRBV14; 11 bases fit TRBD2. Looked up from germline, CDR1 is SGHDN and CDR2 is FVKESK. The CDR3 spans 21 residues. V shed 1 base and J 0 bases; nucleotides not matched to a gene: 14. CDR3 sequence: CASSQARWGSGRDSSYNEQFF. The CDR3 DNA reads TGTGCCAGCAGCCAAGCCCGCTGGGGTAGCGGGAGGGATAGCTCCTACAATGAGCAGTTCTTC. Supplemented by reference TRBV14 and TRBJ2-1, the full variable domain reads EAGVTQFPSHSVIEKGQTVTLRCDPISGHDNLYWYRRVMGKEIKFLLHFVKESKQDESGMPNNRFLAERTGGTYSTLKVQPAELEDSGVYFCASSQARWGSGRDSSYNEQFFGPGTRLTVL.

CDR3 protein: CASNFLGTGYEQYF. The DNA of the CDR3 is TGTGCCAGCAATTTCCTAGGGACAGGGTACGAGCAGTACTTC. V usage is TRBV2 and J usage is TRBJ2-7, with 9 bases aligning to TRBD1. Germline CDR1 SNHLY, CDR2 FYNNEI. The V segment lost 7 bases and the J segment 4 bases; nucleotides outside the gene matches: 8. The CDR3 contains 14 residues. Using reference TRBV2 and TRBJ2-7 for the parts outside the CDR3, the full variable domain is EPEVTQTPSHQVTQMGQEVILRCVPISNHLYFYWYRQILGQKVEFLVSFYNNEISEKSEIFDDQFSVERPDGSNFTLKIRSTKLEDSAMYFCASNFLGTGYEQYFGPGTRLTVT.

V and J are TRBV19 and TRBJ1-5; D is undetermined. Germline V CDR1 and CDR2: LNHDA, SQIVND (reference sequence). V lost 2 bases and J lost 2, with 10 bases in between. CDR3 size: 15 residues. The CDR3, as DNA: TGTGCCAGTAGTATACAAAGGGAGGGCAATCAGCCCCAGCATTTT. Amino acids: CASSIQREGNQPQHF.

V usage is TRBV2 and J usage is TRBJ1-1; D is unresolved. CDR1 and CDR2 from the germline V gene are SNHLY and FYNNEI. The CDR3 length is 14 residues. Trimming cost V 6 bases and J 2 bases, with 13 bases left between them. Written as DNA, the CDR3 is TGTGCCAGCAGCATATCCGAGGCTAACACTGAAGCTTTCTTT. This encodes CASSISEANTEAFF.

The chain joins TRBV5-1 to TRBJ2-1; D is unclear. CDR3 length: 14 amino acids. Germline V lookup: CDR1 SGHRS, CDR2 YFSETQ. Trimming removed 3 bases from V and 4 bases from J, with 11 bases in between. The chain's CDR3 is CASSSDLTYNEQFF. CDR3 sequence (DNA): TGCGCCAGCAGCTCCGATCTTACATACAATGAGCAGTTCTTC.

The chain's CDR3 is CASSTRDRGNYGYTF. The CDR3 region has the DNA TGTGCCAGCAGTACCCGGGACAGGGGGAACTATGGCTACACCTTC. This sequence joins TRBV6-5 and TRBJ1-2, with 11 bases aligning to TRBD1. CDR3 length equals 15 residues. Germline V gene data show CDR1 as MNHEY and CDR2 as SVGAGI. Trimming took 5 bases from V and 2 from J; bases not matched to a gene: 4.

This clone was seen only once. This chain uses TRBV5-1 with TRBJ1-2, with D possibly matching TRBD1 (5 bases). Germline loops: CDR1 SGHRS, CDR2 YFSETQ. Trimming pared 4 bases from V and 6 bases from J, leaving 34 bases between. This CDR3 is built from 20 residues. The CDR3 spells CASSPRPRGGGTRPVNGYTF. The CDR3 coding sequence is TGCGCCAGCAGCCCCCGGCCAAGGGGAGGAGGTACGAGGCCCGTGAATGGCTACACCTTC.

This chain uses TRBV5-1 with TRBJ2-1; 7 nucleotides match TRBD2. The V gene end was trimmed by 4 bases and the J gene end by 3 bases; junction bases not matched to a gene: 1. The CDR3 totals 13 residues. The germline V gene encodes CDR1 SGHRS and CDR2 YFSETQ. The CDR3 loop is CASSGGGYNEQFF. The CDR3 bases are TGCGCCAGCAGCGGCGGGGGCTACAATGAGCAGTTCTTC.

The chain carries TRBV28 and TRBJ1-2; weak D call: TRBD1 (6 bases). CDR1 and CDR2 from the germline V gene are MDHEN and SYDVKM. Trimming removed 3 bases from V and 4 bases from J, with 9 bases in between. The CDR3 consists of 13 residues. CDR3 in DNA: TGTGCCAGCAGTTTCGGACAGACCTATGGCTACACCTTC. It codes for CASSFGQTYGYTF.

This clone was detected only a few times. The rearrangement joins TRBV5-8 to TRBJ2-1; the match to TRBD1 covers 7 bases. V trimming: 3 bases; J trimming: 4 bases; junction bases outside the gene matches: 1. Germline-derived CDR1 and CDR2 are SGHTS and YDEGEE. This CDR3 region has 13 residues. In DNA, the CDR3 is TGTGCCAGCAGCTCGACAGGGTACAATGAGCAGTTCTTC. This codes for CASSSTGYNEQFF.

The CDR3 reads CASSETGTGGVQPQHF. DNA of the CDR3: TGTGCCAGCAGTGAGACCGGGACAGGGGGCGTTCAGCCCCAGCATTTT. The chain couples TRBV6-1 to TRBJ1-5; TRBD1 aligns across 12 bases. The CDR3 has 16 amino acids. Germline V lookup: CDR1 MNHNS, CDR2 SASEGT. The V and J ends lost 3 bases and 6 bases, in that order; junction bases with no gene match: 6.

V and J are TRBV6-5 and TRBJ2-2; D is possibly TRBD2 (5 bases). Germline CDR1 reads MNHEY; CDR2 reads SVGAGI. The CDR3 contains 14 residues. Trimming took 0 bases from V and 6 from J, leaving 8 bases between them. CDR3 sequence reads: CASSYSRTAGELFF. The CDR3 nucleotides are TGTGCCAGCAGTTACTCTCGGACTGCCGGGGAGCTGTTTTTT.

The chain is built from TRBV6-4 and TRBJ2-1, with D tentatively TRBD2 (6 bases). The CDR3 covers 15 residues. Deletions cut 3 bases from V and 1 base from J, with 10 bases between. In germline, CDR1 is MRHNA, CDR2 SNTAGT. Here the CDR3 DNA reads TGTGCCAGCAGTGATTCGGGAGCATCCTACAATGAGCAGTTCTTC. Protein product: CASSDSGASYNEQFF.

V is TRBV5-1 and J is TRBJ2-5; 11 nucleotides align to TRBD2. This CDR3 comprises 18 residues. CDR1 SGHRS and CDR2 YFSETQ come from the germline V gene. Unmatched junction bases numbered 9, after V lost 0 bases and J lost 2 bases. The CDR3 loop is CASSLEPSGGQLQETQYF. The CDR3 DNA reads as TGCGCCAGCAGCTTGGAACCTAGCGGGGGGCAATTACAAGAGACCCAGTACTTC.

This clone was recorded only once. The genes are TRBV30 and TRBJ1-1; TRBD1 might be the D (5 bases). The CDR3 runs 13 residues. Germline V gives CDR1 GTSNPN, CDR2 SVGIG (reference sequence). V lost 2 bases to trimming and J lost 7 bases, with 14 bases between them. The CDR3 loop is CAWSPLTTDEAFF. CDR3 bases: TGTGCCTGGAGTCCCCTAACGACAGATGAAGCTTTCTTT.

This sequence joins TRBV19 and TRBJ2-1; TRBD1 matches at 9 bases. The CDR3 has 17 residues. V lost 3 bases to trimming and J lost 7 bases; unmatched junction nucleotides: 13. Germline CDR1 and CDR2: LNHDA and SQIVND (reference sequence). The CDR3 DNA follows: TGTGCCAGTAGTATGGGGACCTCCGGGACAGGGATTAATGAGCAGTTCTTC. This encodes CASSMGTSGTGINEQFF.

V and J are TRBV29-1 and TRBJ2-7, with 10 bases that match TRBD1. CDR1 and CDR2 from the germline V gene are SQVTM and ANQGSEA. J gave up 3 bases and V 4 bases, and 6 bases lay outside the gene matches. The CDR3 consists of 14 residues. The CDR3 nucleotides read TGCAGCGTTGGTGGGGGGACAGGGGTCTACGAGCAGTACTTC. Protein product: CSVGGGTGVYEQYF.

This clone was counted a single time. The V gene is TRBV28, the J gene TRBJ2-5; TRBD1 matches at 7 bases. Trimming at V came to 6 bases and at J to 2 bases, leaving 9 bases not matched to a gene. Germline-derived CDR1 and CDR2 are MDHEN and SYDVKM. This CDR3 is built from 15 residues. In nucleotides, the CDR3 is TGTGCCAGCAGACCGTATTCGGGACAGCAAGAGACCCAGTACTTC. This translates into CASRPYSGQQETQYF.

In its sample, this clone was seen once. The chain has TRBV7-2 and TRBJ1-1, with a possible D match to TRBD1 (6 bases). The V and J ends lost 6 bases and 0 bases respectively, with 14 bases between them. The CDR3 runs 15 residues. Germline V gene data show CDR1 as SGHTA and CDR2 as FQGNSA. The CDR3 protein is CASRLRDTLNTEAFF. The CDR3 DNA sequence: TGTGCCAGCAGGCTACGGGACACGTTGAACACTGAAGCTTTCTTT.

The V gene is TRBV13, the J gene TRBJ1-2; 8 bases are shared with TRBD1. There are 16 residues in the CDR3. With 5 bases clipped from V and 6 bases from J, the junction kept 14 bases outside the gene matches. The germline gives CDR1 PRHDT, CDR2 FYEKMQ (reference sequence). The CDR3 sequence: CASSPGGVATGDGYTF. CDR3 DNA: TGTGCCAGCAGCCCGGGCGGGGTAGCGACAGGGGATGGCTACACCTTC.

The chain combines TRBV6-4 with TRBJ2-1; 11 nucleotides match TRBD2. The germline gives CDR1 MRHNA, CDR2 SNTAGT. This CDR3 is 16 amino acids long. The ends lost 0 bases at V and 8 bases at J; junction bases unmatched: 6. The CDR3, as DNA: TGTGCCAGCAGTGACTCGGTAGCGGGGGGGGTTGATGAGCAGTTCTTC. It translates to CASSDSVAGGVDEQFF.

The chain recombines TRBV10-3 with TRBJ2-1; 12 nucleotides line up with TRBD2. In germline, CDR1 is ENHRY, CDR2 SYGVKD. V trimming: 5 bases; J trimming: 0 bases; junction bases outside the gene matches: 5. CDR3 length equals 17 residues. The DNA for the CDR3 is TGTGCCATCAGTACTGGACTAGCGGGGAGCTCCTACAATGAGCAGTTCTTC. Its protein is CAISTGLAGSSYNEQFF.

The chain has TRBV4-2 and TRBJ2-4; D gene ambiguous. CDR1 is LGHNA, CDR2 YNFKEQ, per germline. The CDR3 sequence is 13 residues long. With 5 bases removed from V and 5 bases from J, the gap between germline ends came to 10 bases. The CDR3 loop reads CASSEATENIQYF. CDR3 nucleotides: TGTGCCAGCAGCGAAGCCACTGAAAACATTCAGTACTTC.

The V gene is TRBV5-4, the J gene TRBJ1-1; D possibly corresponds to TRBD1 (6 bases). Trimming cost V 0 bases and J 5 bases, with 14 bases left between them. CDR3 length: 15 amino acids. Per germline, CDR1 SGHNT and CDR2 YYREEE (reference sequence). CDR3 loop: CASSLARQGRTEAFF. The CDR3 region has the DNA TGTGCCAGCAGCTTGGCCAGGCAGGGGAGAACTGAAGCTTTCTTT. Based on the CDR3 plus reference TRBV5-4 and TRBJ1-1, the full variable domain is ETGVTQSPTHLIKTRGQQVTLRCSSQSGHNTVSWYQQALGQGPQFIFQYYREEENGRGNFPPRFSGLQFPNYSSELNVNALELDDSALYLCASSLARQGRTEAFFGQGTRLTVV.

This clone was seen a few times. J is TRBJ1-2 and V is TRBV28; TRBD1 aligns across 9 bases. The germline gives CDR1 MDHEN, CDR2 SYDVKM. The CDR3 has 14 residues. J lost 6 bases, V lost 6 bases, and 8 bases had no gene match. Written as DNA, the CDR3 is TGTGCCAGCAGAGAACAGGGGGCGCTGCATGGCTACACCTTC. Translation gives CASREQGALHGYTF.

This clone was detected once. The chain recombines TRBV28 with TRBJ2-3; TRBD1 aligns across 8 bases. Germline-derived CDR1 and CDR2 are MDHEN and SYDVKM. After removal of 5 bases from V and 2 bases from J, the junction contained 9 bases not matched to a gene. The CDR3 spans 16 residues. The CDR3 sequence is CASSTQTGEYTDTQYF. The CDR3 coding sequence is TGTGCCAGCAGTACCCAGACAGGGGAGTACACAGATACGCAGTATTTT.

The V call is TRBV7-9, the J call TRBJ1-2, with 7 bases lining up with TRBD1. V shed 5 bases, J shed 5 bases, and the junction held 11 bases outside the gene matches. Germline V gene lookup returns CDR1 SEHNR and CDR2 FQNEAQ (reference sequence). The CDR3 has 15 amino acids. The CDR3 coding sequence is TGTGCCAGCAGCATAAGACAGGGAAAAAGTTATGGCTACACCTTC. Translation: CASSIRQGKSYGYTF.

The V gene is TRBV6-5, the J gene TRBJ1-1, with 7 positions matching TRBD1. V shed 6 bases and J 5 bases; nucleotides not matched to a gene: 6. The length of the CDR3 is 13 residues. Germline CDR1 MNHEY, CDR2 SVGAGI. CDR3 nucleotide sequence: TGTGCCAGCAGCTCTTCAGGGGGAACTGAAGCTTTCTTT. This sequence encodes CASSSSGGTEAFF.